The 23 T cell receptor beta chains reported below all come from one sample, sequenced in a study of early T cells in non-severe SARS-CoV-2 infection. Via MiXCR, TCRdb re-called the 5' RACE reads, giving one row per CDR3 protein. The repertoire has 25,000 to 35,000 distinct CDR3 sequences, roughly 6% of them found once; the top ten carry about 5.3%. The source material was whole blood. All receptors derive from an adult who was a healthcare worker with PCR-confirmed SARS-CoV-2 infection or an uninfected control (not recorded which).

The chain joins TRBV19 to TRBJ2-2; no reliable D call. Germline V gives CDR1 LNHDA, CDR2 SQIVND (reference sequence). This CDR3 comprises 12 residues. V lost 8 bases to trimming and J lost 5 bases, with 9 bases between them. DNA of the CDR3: TGTGCCAGTGGACGAAAGACCGGGGAGCTGTTTTTT. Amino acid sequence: CASGRKTGELFF.

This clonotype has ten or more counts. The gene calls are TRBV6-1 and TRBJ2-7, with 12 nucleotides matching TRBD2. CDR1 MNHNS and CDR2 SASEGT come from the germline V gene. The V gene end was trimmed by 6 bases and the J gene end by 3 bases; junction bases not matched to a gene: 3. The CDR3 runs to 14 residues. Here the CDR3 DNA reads TGTGCCAGCAGAAGGACTAGCGGGGTCTACGAGCAGTACTTC. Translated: CASRRTSGVYEQYF.

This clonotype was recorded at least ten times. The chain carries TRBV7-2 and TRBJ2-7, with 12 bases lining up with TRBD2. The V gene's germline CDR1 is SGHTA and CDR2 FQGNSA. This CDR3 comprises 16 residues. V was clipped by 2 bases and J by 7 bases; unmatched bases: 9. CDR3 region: CASSLYRLAGGNEQYF. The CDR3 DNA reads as TGTGCCAGCAGCTTATACCGTCTAGCGGGAGGGAATGAGCAGTACTTC.

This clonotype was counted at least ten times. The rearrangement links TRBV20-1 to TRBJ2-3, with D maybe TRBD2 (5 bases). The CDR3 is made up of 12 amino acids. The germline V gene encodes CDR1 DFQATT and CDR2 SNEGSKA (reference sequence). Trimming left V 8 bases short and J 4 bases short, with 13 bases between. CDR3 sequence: CSPATAADTQYF. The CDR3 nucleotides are TGCAGTCCGGCTACAGCGGCAGATACGCAGTATTTT.

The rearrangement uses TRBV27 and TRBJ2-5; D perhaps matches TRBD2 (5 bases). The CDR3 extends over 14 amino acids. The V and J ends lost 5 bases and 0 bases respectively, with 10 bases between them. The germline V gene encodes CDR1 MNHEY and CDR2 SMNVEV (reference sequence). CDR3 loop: CASSPWTHQETQYF. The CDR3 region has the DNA TGTGCCAGCAGTCCCTGGACTCACCAAGAGACCCAGTACTTC.

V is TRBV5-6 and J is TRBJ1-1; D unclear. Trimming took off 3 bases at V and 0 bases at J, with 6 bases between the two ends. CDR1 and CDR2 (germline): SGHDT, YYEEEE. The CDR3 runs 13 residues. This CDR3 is CASSYTVNTEAFF. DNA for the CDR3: TGTGCCAGCAGCTACACAGTGAACACTGAAGCTTTCTTT. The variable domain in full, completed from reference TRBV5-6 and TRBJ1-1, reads DAGVTQSPTHLIKTRGQQVTLRCSPKSGHDTVSWYQQALGQGPQFIFQYYEEEERQRGNFPDRFSGHQFPNYSSELNVNALLLGDSALYLCASSYTVNTEAFFGQGTRLTVV.

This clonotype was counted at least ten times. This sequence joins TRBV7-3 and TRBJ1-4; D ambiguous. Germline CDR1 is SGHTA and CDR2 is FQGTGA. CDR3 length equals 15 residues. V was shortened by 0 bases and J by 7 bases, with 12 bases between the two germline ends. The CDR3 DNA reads TGTGCCAGCAGCTTAACTGACGGACCTACTGAAAAACTGTTTTTT. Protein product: CASSLTDGPTEKLFF.

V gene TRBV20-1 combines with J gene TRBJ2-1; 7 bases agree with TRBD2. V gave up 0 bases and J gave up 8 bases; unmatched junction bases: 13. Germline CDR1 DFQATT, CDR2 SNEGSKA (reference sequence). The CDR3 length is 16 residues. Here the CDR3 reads CSARDTFPRLADEQFF. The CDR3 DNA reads TGCAGTGCTAGAGATACCTTCCCGAGACTAGCTGATGAGCAGTTCTTC.

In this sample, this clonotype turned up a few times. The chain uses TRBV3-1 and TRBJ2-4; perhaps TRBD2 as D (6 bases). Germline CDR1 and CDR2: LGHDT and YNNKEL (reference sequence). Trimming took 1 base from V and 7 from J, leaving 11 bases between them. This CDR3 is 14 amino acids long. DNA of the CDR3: TGTGCCAGCAGCCAAGGCGGGGCAAGGAACATTCAGTACTTC. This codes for CASSQGGARNIQYF.

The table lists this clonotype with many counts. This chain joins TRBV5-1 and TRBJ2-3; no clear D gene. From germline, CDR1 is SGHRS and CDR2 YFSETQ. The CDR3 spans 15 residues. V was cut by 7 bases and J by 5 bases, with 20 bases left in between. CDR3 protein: CASSDPTPGQDTQYF. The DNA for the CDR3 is TGCGCCAGCTCGGATCCTACCCCTGGCCAAGATACGCAGTATTTT.

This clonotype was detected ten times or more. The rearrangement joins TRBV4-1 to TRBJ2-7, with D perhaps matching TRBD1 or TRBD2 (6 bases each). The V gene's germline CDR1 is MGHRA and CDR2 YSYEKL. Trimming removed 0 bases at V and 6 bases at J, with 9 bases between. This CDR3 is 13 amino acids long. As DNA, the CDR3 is TGCGCCAGCAGCCAAGATGGAGGGGGCGAGCAGTACTTC. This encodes CASSQDGGGEQYF.

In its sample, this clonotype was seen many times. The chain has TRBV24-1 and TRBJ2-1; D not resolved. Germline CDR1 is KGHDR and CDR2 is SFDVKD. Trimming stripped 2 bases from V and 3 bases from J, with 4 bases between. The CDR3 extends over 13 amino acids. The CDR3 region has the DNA TGTGCCACCAGTGATTCGGGCTACAATGAGCAGTTCTTC. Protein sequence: CATSDSGYNEQFF.

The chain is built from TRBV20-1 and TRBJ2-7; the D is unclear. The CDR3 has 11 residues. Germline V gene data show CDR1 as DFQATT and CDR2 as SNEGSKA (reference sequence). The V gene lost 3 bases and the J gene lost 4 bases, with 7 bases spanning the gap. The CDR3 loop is CSARDGYEQYF. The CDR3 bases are TGCAGTGCTAGGGACGGTTACGAGCAGTACTTC.

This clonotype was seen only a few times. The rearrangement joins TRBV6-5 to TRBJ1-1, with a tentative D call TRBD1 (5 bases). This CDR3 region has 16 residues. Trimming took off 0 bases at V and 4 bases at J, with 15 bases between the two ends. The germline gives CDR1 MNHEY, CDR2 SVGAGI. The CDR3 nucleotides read TGTGCCAGCAGTTACTCGATTCGGGGGGTGGTCACTGAAGCTTTCTTT. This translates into CASSYSIRGVVTEAFF.

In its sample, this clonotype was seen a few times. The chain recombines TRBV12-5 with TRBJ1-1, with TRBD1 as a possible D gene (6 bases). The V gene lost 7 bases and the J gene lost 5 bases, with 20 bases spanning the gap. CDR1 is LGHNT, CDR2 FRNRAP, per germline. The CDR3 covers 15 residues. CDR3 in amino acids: CASAPWRAGATEAFF. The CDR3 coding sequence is TGTGCTAGTGCTCCTTGGAGGGCGGGGGCGACTGAAGCTTTCTTT.

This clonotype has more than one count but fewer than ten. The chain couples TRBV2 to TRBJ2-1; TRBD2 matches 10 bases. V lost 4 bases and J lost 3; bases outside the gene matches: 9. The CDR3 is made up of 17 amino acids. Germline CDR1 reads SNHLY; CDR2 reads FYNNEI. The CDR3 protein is CASSAGFRLAGYNEQFF. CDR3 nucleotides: TGTGCCAGCAGTGCCGGGTTCCGACTAGCGGGCTACAATGAGCAGTTCTTC.

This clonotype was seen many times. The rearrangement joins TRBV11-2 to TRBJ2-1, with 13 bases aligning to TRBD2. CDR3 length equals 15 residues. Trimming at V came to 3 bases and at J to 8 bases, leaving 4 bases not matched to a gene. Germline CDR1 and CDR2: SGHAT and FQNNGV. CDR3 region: CASSFTSGRAHEQFF. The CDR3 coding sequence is TGTGCCAGCAGCTTTACTAGCGGGAGGGCCCATGAGCAGTTCTTC.

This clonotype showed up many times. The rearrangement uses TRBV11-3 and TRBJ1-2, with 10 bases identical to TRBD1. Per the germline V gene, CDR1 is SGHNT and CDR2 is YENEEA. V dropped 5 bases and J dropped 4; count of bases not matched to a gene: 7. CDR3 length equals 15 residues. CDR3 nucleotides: TGTGCCAGCAGCCGCCGACAGGGGGCTAGCTATGGCTACACCTTC. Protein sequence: CASSRRQGASYGYTF. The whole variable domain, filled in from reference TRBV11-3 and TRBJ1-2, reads EAGVVQSPRYKIIEKKQPVAFWCNPISGHNTLYWYLQNLGQGPELLIRYENEEAVDDSQLPKDRFSAERLKGVDSTLKIQPAELGDSAVYLCASSRRQGASYGYTFGSGTRLTVV.

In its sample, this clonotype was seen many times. The CDR3 coding sequence is TGTGCCTGGAATAGAGGGACCGATACCTACGAGCAGTACTTC. Protein: CAWNRGTDTYEQYF. The genes are TRBV30 and TRBJ2-7; the D call may be TRBD1 or TRBD2 (5 bases each). The CDR3 extends over 14 amino acids. The ends were cut back, 4 bases at V and 2 bases at J, with 15 bases in the middle. Germline CDR1 and CDR2: GTSNPN and SVGIG (reference sequence).

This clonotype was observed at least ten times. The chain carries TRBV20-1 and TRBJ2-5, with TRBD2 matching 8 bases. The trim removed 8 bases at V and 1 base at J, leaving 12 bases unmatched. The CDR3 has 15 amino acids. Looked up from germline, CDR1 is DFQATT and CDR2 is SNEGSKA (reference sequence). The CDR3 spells CSPPGREERQETQYF. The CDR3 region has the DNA TGCAGTCCACCGGGGCGGGAGGAGCGCCAAGAGACCCAGTACTTC.

The CDR3 DNA is TGTGCCAGCATCTGGGATACGCAGTATTTT. This sequence encodes CASIWDTQYF. The chain is built from TRBV7-9 and TRBJ2-3, with D unresolved. This CDR3 contains 10 residues. V lost 7 bases to trimming and J lost 6 bases, with 5 bases between them. Germline CDR1 and CDR2: SEHNR and FQNEAQ (reference sequence).

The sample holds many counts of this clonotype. This CDR3 is CASSQDPRTRLAYEQYV. CDR3 DNA: TGCGCCAGCAGCCAAGACCCCCGCACCAGACTAGCCTACGAGCAGTACGTC. This chain uses TRBV4-1 with TRBJ2-7, with D perhaps matching TRBD2 (6 bases). Germline assignment: CDR1 MGHRA and CDR2 YSYEKL. The CDR3 is 17 amino acids. V lost 0 bases to trimming and J lost 2 bases, with 17 bases between them.

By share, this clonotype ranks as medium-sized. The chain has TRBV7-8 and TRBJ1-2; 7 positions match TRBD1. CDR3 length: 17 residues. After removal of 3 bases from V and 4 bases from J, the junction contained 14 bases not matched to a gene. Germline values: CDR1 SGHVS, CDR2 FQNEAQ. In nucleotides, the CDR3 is TGTGCCAGCAGCTTCTCTTCGTCGACAGGGACTGGCTATGGCTACACCTTC. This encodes CASSFSSSTGTGYGYTF. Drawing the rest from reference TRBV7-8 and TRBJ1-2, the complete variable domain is GAGVSQSPRYKVAKRGQDVALRCDPISGHVSLFWYQQALGQGPEFLTYFQNEAQLDKSGLPSDRFFAERPEGSVSTLKIQRTQQEDSAVYLCASSFSSSTGTGYGYTFGSGTRLTVV.